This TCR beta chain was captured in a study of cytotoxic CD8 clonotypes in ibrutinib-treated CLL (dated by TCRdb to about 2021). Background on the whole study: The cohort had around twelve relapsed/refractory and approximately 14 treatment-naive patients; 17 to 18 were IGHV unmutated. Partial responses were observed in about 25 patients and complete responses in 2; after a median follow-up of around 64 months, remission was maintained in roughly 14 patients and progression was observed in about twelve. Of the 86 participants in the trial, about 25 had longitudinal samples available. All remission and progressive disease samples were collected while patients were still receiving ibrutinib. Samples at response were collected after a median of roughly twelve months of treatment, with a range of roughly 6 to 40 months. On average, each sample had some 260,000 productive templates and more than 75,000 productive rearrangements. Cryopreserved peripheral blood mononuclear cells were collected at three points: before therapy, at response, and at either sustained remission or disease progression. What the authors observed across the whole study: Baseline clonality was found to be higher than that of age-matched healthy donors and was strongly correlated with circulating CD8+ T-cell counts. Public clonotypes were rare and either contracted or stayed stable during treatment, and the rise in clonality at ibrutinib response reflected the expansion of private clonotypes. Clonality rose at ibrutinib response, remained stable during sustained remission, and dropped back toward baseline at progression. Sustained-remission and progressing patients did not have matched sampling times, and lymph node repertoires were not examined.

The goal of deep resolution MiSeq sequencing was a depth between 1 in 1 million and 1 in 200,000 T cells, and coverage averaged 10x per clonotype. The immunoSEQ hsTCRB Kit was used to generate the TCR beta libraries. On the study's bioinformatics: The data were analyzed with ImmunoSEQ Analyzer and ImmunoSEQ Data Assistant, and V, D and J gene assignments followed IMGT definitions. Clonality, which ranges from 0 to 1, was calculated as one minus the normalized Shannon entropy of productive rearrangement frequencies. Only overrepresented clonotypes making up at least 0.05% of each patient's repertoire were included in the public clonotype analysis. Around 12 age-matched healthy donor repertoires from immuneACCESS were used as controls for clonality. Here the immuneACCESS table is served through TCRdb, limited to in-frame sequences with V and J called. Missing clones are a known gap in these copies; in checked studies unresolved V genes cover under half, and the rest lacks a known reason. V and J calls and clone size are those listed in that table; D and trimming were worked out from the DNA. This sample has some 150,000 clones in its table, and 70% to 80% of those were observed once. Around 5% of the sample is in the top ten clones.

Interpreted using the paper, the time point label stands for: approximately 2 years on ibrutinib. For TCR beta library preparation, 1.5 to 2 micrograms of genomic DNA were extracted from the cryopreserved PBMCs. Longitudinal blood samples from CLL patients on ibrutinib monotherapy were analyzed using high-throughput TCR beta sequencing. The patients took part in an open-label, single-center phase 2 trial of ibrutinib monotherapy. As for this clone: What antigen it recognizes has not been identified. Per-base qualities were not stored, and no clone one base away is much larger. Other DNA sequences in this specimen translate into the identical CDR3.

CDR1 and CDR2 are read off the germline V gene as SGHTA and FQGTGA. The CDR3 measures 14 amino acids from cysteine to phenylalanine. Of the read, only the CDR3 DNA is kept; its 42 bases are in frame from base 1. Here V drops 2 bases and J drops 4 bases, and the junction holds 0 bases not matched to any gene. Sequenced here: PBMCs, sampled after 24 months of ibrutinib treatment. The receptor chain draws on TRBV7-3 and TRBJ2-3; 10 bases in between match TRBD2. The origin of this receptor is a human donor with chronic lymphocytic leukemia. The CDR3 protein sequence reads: CASSLGLAADTQYF. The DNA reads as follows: TGTGCCAGCAGCTTAGGACTAGCGGCAGATACGCAGTATTTT. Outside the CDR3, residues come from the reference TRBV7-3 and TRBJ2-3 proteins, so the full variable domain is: GAGVSQTPSNKVTEKGKYVELRCDPISGHTALYWYRQSLGQGPEFLIYFQGTGAADDSGLPNDRFFAVRPEGSVSTLKIQRTERGDSAVYLCASSLGLAADTQYFGPGTRLTVL.